The 12 T cell receptor beta chains given below trace back to one sample, sequenced in a study of T cell responses to AZD1222 COVID-19 vaccine. Here immunoSEQ multiplex PCR was the method, and the copy in TCRdb shows in-frame clones only, minus some. The table shows tens of thousands of clones, with approximately 90% occurring only once. This specimen consisted of peripheral blood, obtained 28 days after the second AZD1222 dose. These receptor sequences come from an adult who received the AZD1222 COVID-19 vaccine.

This chain connects TRBV5-6 to TRBJ2-6, with a tentative D call TRBD1 (6 bases). V was cut by 2 bases and J by 4 bases, with 16 bases left in between. From germline, CDR1 is SGHDT and CDR2 YYEEEE. CDR3 length: 17 amino acids. The CDR3 region is CASSFEPQGTGANVLTF. The CDR3 nucleotides are TGTGCCAGCAGCTTCGAACCCCAGGGGACAGGGGCCAACGTCCTGACTTTC.

This chain links TRBV7-2 with TRBJ1-3; weak D call: TRBD1 (5 bases). This CDR3 contains 15 residues. Germline lookup yields CDR1 SGHTA and CDR2 FQGNSA. V dropped 2 bases and J dropped 2 bases, with 10 bases sitting between them. The CDR3 loop reads CASSLKWGTGNTIYF. In DNA form, the CDR3 reads TGTGCCAGCAGCTTAAAGTGGGGGACTGGAAACACCATATATTTT.

This chain joins TRBV18 and TRBJ2-3, with D maybe TRBD1 (5 bases). The CDR3 extends over 15 amino acids. Trimming pared 5 bases from V and 2 bases from J, leaving 14 bases between. Germline V gives CDR1 KGHSH, CDR2 LQKENI. CDR3 residues: CASSEETAFTDTQYF. The CDR3, as DNA: TGTGCCAGCTCAGAGGAGACAGCTTTCACAGATACGCAGTATTTT.

The chain combines TRBV4-1 with TRBJ1-3; maybe TRBD1 (5 bases). Germline assignment: CDR1 MGHRA and CDR2 YSYEKL. V lost 1 base, J lost 0 bases, and 13 bases lay in between. The CDR3 covers 17 residues. The CDR3 loop is CASSQADMGFSGNTIYF. The CDR3 DNA follows: TGCGCCAGCAGCCAAGCGGACATGGGCTTCTCTGGAAACACCATATATTTT.

The chain employs TRBV6-6 and TRBJ1-5, with TRBD1 identical over 9 bases. The length of the CDR3 is 15 residues. Germline V gives CDR1 MNHNY, CDR2 SVGAGI (reference sequence). The ends lost 7 bases at V and 2 bases at J; junction bases unmatched: 6. CDR3 amino acids: CASTHRTGGNQPQHF. The CDR3, as DNA: TGTGCCAGCACCCACCGGACAGGGGGCAATCAGCCCCAGCATTTT.

The CDR3 DNA is TGTGCCAGCAGTTTGGCGGGAGGAGGGGATACGCAGTATTTT. It encodes CASSLAGGGDTQYF. The V call is TRBV6-6, the J call TRBJ2-3; 8 bases fit TRBD2. CDR3 length: 14 amino acids. The V gene end was trimmed by 4 bases and the J gene end by 6 bases; junction bases not matched to a gene: 6. Germline CDR1 and CDR2: MNHNY and SVGAGI (reference sequence).

This chain connects TRBV3-1 (or the pseudogene TRBV3-2) to TRBJ2-1; 8 bases line up with TRBD2. The CDR3 extends over 17 amino acids. V trimming: 1 base; J trimming: 4 bases; junction bases outside the gene matches: 9. CDR1 and CDR2 (germline): LGHDT, YNNKEL (reference sequence). The CDR3 protein is CASSQASGTRPYNEQFF. For the CDR3, the DNA is TGTGCCAGCAGCCAAGCCTCGGGGACTAGGCCATACAATGAGCAGTTCTTC.

The chain carries TRBV4-1 and TRBJ2-7; D is undetermined. Trimming left V 5 bases short and J 2 bases short, with 13 bases between. Germline CDR1 and CDR2: MGHRA and YSYEKL. This CDR3 spans 14 amino acids. CDR3 nucleotides: TGCGCCAGCAGCGCGAGTCTCACAGCCTACGAGCAGTACTTC. The encoded protein is CASSASLTAYEQYF.

The chain joins TRBV9 to TRBJ2-5, with D perhaps TRBD1 (5 bases). Germline values: CDR1 SGDLS, CDR2 YYNGEE. V lost 8 bases and J lost 2, with 13 bases in between. The CDR3 sequence is 13 residues long. The CDR3 sequence: CASSPTAQETQYF. The CDR3 DNA reads TGTGCCAGTTCCCCGACAGCACAAGAGACCCAGTACTTC.

This chain links TRBV28 with TRBJ2-7; 8 positions agree with TRBD1. V was clipped by 5 bases and J by 4 bases; unmatched bases: 7. Germline V gene sequence: CDR1 MDHEN, CDR2 SYDVKM. This CDR3 is built from 14 residues. As DNA, the CDR3 is TGTGCCAGCAGTGCCGGGACAGGAGGGTACGAGCAGTACTTC. Translating gives CASSAGTGGYEQYF.

V gene TRBV29-1 combines with J gene TRBJ1-1; TRBD1 aligns across 12 bases. The CDR3 spans 14 residues. After removal of 4 bases from V and 5 bases from J, the junction contained 5 bases not matched to a gene. The V gene's germline CDR1 is SQVTM and CDR2 ANQGSEA. The CDR3 sequence: CSVGDRGHFTEAFF. The CDR3 DNA follows: TGCAGCGTTGGGGACAGGGGGCATTTTACTGAAGCTTTCTTT.

V and J are TRBV9 and TRBJ1-1; D remains unclear. The CDR3 contains 13 residues. Germline-derived CDR1 and CDR2 are SGDLS and YYNGEE. The V gene lost 0 bases and the J gene lost 0 bases, with 3 bases spanning the gap. As DNA, the CDR3 is TGTGCCAGCAGCGTAGAGGTGAACACTGAAGCTTTCTTT. Amino acid sequence: CASSVEVNTEAFF. The complete variable domain, with remaining parts taken from reference TRBV9 and TRBJ1-1, reads DSGVTQTPKHLITATGQRVTLRCSPRSGDLSVYWYQQSLDQGLQFLIQYYNGEERAKGNILERFSAQQFPDLHSELNLSSLELGDSALYFCASSVEVNTEAFFGQGTRLTVV.